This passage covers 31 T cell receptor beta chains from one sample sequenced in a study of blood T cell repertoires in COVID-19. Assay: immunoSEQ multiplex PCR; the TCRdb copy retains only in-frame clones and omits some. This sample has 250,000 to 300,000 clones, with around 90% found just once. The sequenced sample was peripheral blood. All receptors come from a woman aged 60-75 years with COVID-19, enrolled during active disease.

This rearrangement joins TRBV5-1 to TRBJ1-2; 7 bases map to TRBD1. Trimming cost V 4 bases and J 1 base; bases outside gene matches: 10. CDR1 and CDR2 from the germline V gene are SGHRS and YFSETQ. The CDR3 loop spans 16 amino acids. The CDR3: CASSRPGTAHNYGYTF. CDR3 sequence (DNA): TGCGCCAGCAGCAGGCCCGGGACAGCTCATAACTATGGCTACACCTTC.

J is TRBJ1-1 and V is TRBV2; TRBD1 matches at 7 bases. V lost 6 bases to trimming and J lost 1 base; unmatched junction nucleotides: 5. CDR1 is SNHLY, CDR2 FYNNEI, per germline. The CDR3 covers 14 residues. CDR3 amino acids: CASSQSGGNTEAFF. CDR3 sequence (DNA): TGTGCCAGCAGCCAATCAGGGGGGAACACTGAAGCTTTCTTT. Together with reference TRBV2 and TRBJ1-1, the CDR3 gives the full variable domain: EPEVTQTPSHQVTQMGQEVILRCVPISNHLYFYWYRQILGQKVEFLVSFYNNEISEKSEIFDDQFSVERPDGSNFTLKIRSTKLEDSAMYFCASSQSGGNTEAFFGQGTRLTVV.

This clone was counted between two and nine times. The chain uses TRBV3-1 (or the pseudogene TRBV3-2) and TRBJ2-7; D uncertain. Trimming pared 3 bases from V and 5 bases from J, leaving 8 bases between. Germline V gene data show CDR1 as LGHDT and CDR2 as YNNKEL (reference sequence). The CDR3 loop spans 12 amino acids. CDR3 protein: CASSHFPDEQYF. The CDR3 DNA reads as TGTGCCAGCAGCCATTTTCCTGACGAGCAGTACTTC.

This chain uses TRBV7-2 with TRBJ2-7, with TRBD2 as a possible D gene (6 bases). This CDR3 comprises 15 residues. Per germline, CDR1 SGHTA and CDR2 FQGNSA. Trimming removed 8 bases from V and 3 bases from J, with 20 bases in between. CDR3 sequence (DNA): TGTGCCAGCCAAGATGGACCCCTCGGGGGCTACGAGCAGTACTTC. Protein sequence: CASQDGPLGGYEQYF.

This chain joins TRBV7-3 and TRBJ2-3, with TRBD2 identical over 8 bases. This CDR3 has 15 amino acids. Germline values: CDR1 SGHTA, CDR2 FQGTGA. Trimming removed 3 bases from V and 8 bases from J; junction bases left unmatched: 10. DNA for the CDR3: TGTGCCAGCAGCTTGGCGGGGGGTAGCGCCAGTACGCAGTATTTT. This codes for CASSLAGGSASTQYF.

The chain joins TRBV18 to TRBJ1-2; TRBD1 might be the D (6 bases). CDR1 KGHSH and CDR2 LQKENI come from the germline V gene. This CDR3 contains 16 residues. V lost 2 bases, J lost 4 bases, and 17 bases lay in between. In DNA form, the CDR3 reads TGTGCCAGCTCACCAGTGACAGGCTCAGTTATCTATGGCTACACCTTC. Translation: CASSPVTGSVIYGYTF.

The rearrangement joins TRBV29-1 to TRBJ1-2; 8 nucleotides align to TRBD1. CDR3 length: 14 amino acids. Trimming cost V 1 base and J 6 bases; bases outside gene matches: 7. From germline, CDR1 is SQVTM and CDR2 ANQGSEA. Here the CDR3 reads CSVEVEDRVNGYTF. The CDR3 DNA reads TGCAGCGTTGAAGTAGAGGACAGGGTTAATGGCTACACCTTC.

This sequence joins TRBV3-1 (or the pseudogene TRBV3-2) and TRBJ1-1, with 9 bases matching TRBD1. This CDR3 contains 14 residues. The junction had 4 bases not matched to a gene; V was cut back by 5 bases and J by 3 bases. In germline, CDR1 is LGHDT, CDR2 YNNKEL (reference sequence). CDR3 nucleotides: TGTGCCAGCAGCTCCCGGACAGGGGACACTGAAGCTTTCTTT. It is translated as CASSSRTGDTEAFF.

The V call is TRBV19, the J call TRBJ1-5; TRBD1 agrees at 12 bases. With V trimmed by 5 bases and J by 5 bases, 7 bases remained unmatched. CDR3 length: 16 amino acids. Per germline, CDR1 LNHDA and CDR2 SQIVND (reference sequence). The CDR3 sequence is CASSVSGTGGYQPQHF. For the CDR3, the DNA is TGTGCCAGTAGTGTCTCCGGGACAGGGGGCTATCAGCCCCAGCATTTT. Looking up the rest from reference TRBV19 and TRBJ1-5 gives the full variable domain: DGGITQSPKYLFRKEGQNVTLSCEQNLNHDAMYWYRQDPGQGLRLIYYSQIVNDFQKGDIAEGYSVSREKKESFPLTVTSAQKNPTAFYLCASSVSGTGGYQPQHFGDGTRLSIL.

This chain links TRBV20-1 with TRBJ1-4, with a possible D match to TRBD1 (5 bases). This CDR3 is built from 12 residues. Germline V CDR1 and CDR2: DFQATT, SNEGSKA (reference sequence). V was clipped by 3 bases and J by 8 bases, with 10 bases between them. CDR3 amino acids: CSASVPGEKLFF. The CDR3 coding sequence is TGCAGTGCTAGTGTCCCAGGGGAAAAACTGTTTTTT.

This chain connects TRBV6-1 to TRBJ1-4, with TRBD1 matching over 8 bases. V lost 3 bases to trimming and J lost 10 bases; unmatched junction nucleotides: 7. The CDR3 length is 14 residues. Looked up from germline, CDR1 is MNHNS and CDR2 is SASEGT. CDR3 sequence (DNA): TGTGCCAGCAGTGAGGACAGGGCTAAGGGAAAACTGTTTTTT. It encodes CASSEDRAKGKLFF.

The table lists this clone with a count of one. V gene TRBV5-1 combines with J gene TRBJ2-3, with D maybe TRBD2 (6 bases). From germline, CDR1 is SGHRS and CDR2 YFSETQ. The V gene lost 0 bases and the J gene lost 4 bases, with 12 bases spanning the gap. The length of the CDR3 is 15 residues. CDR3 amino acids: CASSLVGGVADTQYF. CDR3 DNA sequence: TGCGCCAGCAGCTTGGTCGGAGGGGTGGCAGATACGCAGTATTTT.

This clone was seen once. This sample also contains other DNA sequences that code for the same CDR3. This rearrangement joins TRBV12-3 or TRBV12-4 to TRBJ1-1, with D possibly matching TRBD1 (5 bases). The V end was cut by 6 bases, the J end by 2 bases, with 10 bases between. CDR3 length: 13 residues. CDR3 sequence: CASSLTENTEAFF. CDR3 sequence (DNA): TGTGCCAGCAGCCTGACAGAAAACACTGAAGCTTTCTTT.

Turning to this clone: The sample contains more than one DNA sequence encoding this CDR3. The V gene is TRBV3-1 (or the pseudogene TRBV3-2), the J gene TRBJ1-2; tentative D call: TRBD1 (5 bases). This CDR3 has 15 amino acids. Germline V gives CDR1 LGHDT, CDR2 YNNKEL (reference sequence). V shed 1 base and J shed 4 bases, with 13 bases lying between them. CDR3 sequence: CASSQAGRGGYGYTF. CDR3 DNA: TGTGCCAGCAGCCAAGCCGGGAGGGGAGGCTATGGCTACACCTTC.

In DNA, the CDR3 is TGTGCCAGCAGCCCCCGACAGGGGCAAGAGACCCAGTACTTC. Protein sequence: CASSPRQGQETQYF. This chain joins TRBV6-5 and TRBJ2-5; TRBD1 matches 8 bases. Germline lookup yields CDR1 MNHEY and CDR2 SVGAGI. The CDR3 spans 14 residues. V shed 6 bases, J shed 2 bases, and the junction held 5 bases outside the gene matches.

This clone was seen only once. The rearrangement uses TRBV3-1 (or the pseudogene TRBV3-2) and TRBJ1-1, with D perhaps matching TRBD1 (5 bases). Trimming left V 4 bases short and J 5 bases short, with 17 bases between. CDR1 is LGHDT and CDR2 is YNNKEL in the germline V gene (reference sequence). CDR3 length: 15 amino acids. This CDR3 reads CASSPPFGGSTEAFF. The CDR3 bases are TGTGCCAGCAGCCCGCCCTTCGGGGGGAGTACTGAAGCTTTCTTT.

The CDR3 loop is CASSLEAGSDTQYF. In DNA form, the CDR3 reads TGTGCCAGCAGTTTAGAAGCAGGGTCAGATACGCAGTATTTT. This chain connects TRBV27 to TRBJ2-3, with D possibly being TRBD1 (5 bases). CDR3 length: 14 residues. CDR1 and CDR2 from the germline V gene are MNHEY and SMNVEV (reference sequence). V was clipped by 2 bases and J by 4 bases, with 10 bases between them.

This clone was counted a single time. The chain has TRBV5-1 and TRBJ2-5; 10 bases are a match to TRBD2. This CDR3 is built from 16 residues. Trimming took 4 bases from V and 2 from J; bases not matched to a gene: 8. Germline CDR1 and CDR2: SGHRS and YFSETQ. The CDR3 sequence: CASSPGPAGGQETQYF. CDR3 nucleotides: TGCGCCAGCAGCCCGGGGCCAGCGGGGGGGCAAGAGACCCAGTACTTC.

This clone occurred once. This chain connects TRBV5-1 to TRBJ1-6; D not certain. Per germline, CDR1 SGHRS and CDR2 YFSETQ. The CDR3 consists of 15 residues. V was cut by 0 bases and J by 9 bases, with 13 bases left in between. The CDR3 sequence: CASSLELEGSSPLHF. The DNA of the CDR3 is TGCGCCAGCAGCTTGGAGTTGGAAGGGAGTTCACCCCTCCACTTT.

The DNA for the CDR3 is TGCGCCAGCAGCAACAGTCCGGGGGATACGCAGTATTTT. This gives the protein CASSNSPGDTQYF. The chain recombines TRBV4-3 with TRBJ2-3, with D possibly being TRBD2 (5 bases). Looked up from germline, CDR1 is LGHNA and CDR2 is YSLEER. V lost 5 bases, J lost 6 bases, and 12 bases lay in between. This CDR3 spans 13 amino acids.

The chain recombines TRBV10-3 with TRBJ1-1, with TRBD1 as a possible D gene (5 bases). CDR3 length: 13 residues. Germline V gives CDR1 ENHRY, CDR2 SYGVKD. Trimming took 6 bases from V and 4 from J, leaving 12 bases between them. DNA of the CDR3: TGTGCCATCAGCAACAGGTCTCTCACTGAAGCTTTCTTT. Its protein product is CAISNRSLTEAFF.

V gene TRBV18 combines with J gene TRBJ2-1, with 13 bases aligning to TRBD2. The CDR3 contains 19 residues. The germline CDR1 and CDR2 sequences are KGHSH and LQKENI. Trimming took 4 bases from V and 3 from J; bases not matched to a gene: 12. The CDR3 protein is CASSRYLTSGGAGYNEQFF. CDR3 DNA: TGTGCCAGCTCACGGTACCTTACTAGCGGGGGGGCAGGCTACAATGAGCAGTTCTTC. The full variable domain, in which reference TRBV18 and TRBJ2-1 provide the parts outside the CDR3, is NAGVMQNPRHLVRRRGQEARLRCSPMKGHSHVYWYRQLPEEGLKFMVYLQKENIIDESGMPKERFSAEFPKEGPSILRIQQVVRGDSAAYFCASSRYLTSGGAGYNEQFFGPGTRLTVL.

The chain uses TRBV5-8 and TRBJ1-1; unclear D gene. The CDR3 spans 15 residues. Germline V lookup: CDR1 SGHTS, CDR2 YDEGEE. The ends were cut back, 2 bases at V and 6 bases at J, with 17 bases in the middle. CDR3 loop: CASSLPANRRSEAFF. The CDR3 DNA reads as TGTGCCAGCAGCTTACCCGCTAACCGTCGTTCTGAAGCTTTCTTT.

The CDR3 bases are TGTGCCAGCTCCCGACAGGGCAACTATGGCTACACCTTC. Translated: CASSRQGNYGYTF. V and J are TRBV18 and TRBJ1-2; 7 bases are shared with TRBD1. Germline V lookup: CDR1 KGHSH, CDR2 LQKENI. J lost 2 bases, V lost 6 bases, and 3 bases had no gene match. The CDR3 runs to 13 residues. Filled out from reference TRBV18 and TRBJ1-2, the complete variable domain reads NAGVMQNPRHLVRRRGQEARLRCSPMKGHSHVYWYRQLPEEGLKFMVYLQKENIIDESGMPKERFSAEFPKEGPSILRIQQVVRGDSAAYFCASSRQGNYGYTFGSGTRLTVV.

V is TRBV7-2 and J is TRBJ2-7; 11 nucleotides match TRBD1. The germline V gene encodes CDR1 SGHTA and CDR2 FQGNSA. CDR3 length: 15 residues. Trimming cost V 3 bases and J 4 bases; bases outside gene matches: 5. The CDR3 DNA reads TGTGCCAGCAGCTTGGTTCGGGACAGGGGGTACGAGCAGTACTTC. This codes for CASSLVRDRGYEQYF. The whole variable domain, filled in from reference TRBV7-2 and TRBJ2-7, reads GAGVSQSPSNKVTEKGKDVELRCDPISGHTALYWYRQSLGQGLEFLIYFQGNSAPDKSGLPSDRFSAERTGGSVSTLTIQRTQQEDSAVYLCASSLVRDRGYEQYFGPGTRLTVT.

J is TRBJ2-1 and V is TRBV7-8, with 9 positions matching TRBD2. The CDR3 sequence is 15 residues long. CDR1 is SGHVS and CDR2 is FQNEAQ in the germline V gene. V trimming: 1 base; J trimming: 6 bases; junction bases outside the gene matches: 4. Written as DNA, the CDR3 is TGTGCCAGCAGCTTAGATCTAGCGGGGCTCAATGAGCAGTTCTTC. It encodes CASSLDLAGLNEQFF.

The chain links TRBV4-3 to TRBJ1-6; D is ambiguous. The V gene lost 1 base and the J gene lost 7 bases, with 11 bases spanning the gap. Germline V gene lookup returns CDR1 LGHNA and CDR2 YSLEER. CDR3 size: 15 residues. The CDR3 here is CASSQVLQSNSPLHF. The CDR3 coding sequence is TGCGCCAGCAGCCAAGTCTTACAGTCCAATTCACCCCTCCACTTT.

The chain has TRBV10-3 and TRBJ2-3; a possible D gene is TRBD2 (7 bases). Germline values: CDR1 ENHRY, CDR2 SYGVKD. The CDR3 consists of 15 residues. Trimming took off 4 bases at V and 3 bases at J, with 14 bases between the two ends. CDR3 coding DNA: TGTGCCATCAGTGGGGGCGGGGGCCCGACAGATACGCAGTATTTT. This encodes CAISGGGGPTDTQYF.

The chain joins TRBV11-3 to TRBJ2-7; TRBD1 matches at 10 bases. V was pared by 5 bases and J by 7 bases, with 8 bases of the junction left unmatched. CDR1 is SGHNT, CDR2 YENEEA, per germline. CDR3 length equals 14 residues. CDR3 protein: CASSTGQGQREQYF. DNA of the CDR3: TGTGCCAGCAGCACGGGACAGGGGCAACGGGAGCAGTACTTC. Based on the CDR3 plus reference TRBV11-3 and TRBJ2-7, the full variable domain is EAGVVQSPRYKIIEKKQPVAFWCNPISGHNTLYWYLQNLGQGPELLIRYENEEAVDDSQLPKDRFSAERLKGVDSTLKIQPAELGDSAVYLCASSTGQGQREQYFGPGTRLTVT.

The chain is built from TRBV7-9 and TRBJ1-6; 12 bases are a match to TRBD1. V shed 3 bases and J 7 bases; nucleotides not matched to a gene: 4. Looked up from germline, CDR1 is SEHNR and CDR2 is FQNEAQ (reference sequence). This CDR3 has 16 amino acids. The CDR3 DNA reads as TGTGCCAGCAGCTTGGGGACAGGGGGCAGCAATTCACCCCTCCACTTT. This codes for CASSLGTGGSNSPLHF.

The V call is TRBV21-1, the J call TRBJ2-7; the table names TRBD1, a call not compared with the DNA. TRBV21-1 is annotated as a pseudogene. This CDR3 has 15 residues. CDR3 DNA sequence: TGTGCCAGCAGCAATGAGGACGGGACAGCCTACGAGCAGTACTTC. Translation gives CASSNEDGTAYEQYF.